The present T cell receptor beta chain was sequenced within a study of glioma-infiltrating T cells after dendritic cell vaccination. Study context: Dendritic cell vaccination trial patients had either newly diagnosed or recurrent glioblastoma.

V lost 3 bases to trimming and J lost 1 base; unmatched junction nucleotides: 2. Germline-derived CDR1 and CDR2 are SGHTA and FQGTGA. This CDR3 region has 14 residues. Time point indicated: after dendritic cell vaccination, including at tumor progression/relapse. PBMC sampling occurred before vaccination, two weeks after the third dose, and at progression. General study results and limits: Higher pretreatment TIL content predicted longer progression-free time and survival.

As for this clone: Its target is unknown.

Repertoires were generated with immunoSEQ multiplex PCR, while TCRdb's copy carries only in-frame clones and drops some. The profile shows about 76,000 clones, roughly 84% of them singletons. The input for sequencing was blood, taken after dendritic cell vaccination. The source of this sequence is a human donor with glioblastoma. The rearrangement uses TRBV7-3 and TRBJ1-1; 7 bases are a match to TRBD1. The CDR3 DNA reads as TGTGCCAGCAGCTTGACAGGGACGAACACTGAAGCTTTCTTT. It is translated as CASSLTGTNTEAFF.